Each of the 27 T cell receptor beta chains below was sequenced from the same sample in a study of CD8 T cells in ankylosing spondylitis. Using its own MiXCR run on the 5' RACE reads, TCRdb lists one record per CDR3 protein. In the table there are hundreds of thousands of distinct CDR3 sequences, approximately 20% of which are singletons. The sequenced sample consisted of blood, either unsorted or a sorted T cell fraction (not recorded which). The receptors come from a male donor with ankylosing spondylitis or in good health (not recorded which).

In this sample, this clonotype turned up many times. Written as DNA, the CDR3 is TGTGCCAGCAGGTCCGGACAGGGAAATTTCTTT. It encodes CASRSGQGNFF. The chain has TRBV12-3 or TRBV12-4 and TRBJ1-1; 8 nucleotides line up with TRBD1. CDR3 size: 11 residues. Unmatched junction bases numbered 7, after V lost 6 bases and J lost 13 bases.

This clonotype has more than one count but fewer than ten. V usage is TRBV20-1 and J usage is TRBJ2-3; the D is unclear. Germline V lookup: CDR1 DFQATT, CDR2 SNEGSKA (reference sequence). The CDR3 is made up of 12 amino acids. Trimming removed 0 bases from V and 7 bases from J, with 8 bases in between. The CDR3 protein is CSARDPEYTQYF. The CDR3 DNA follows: TGCAGTGCTAGAGATCCCGAGTATACGCAGTATTTT.

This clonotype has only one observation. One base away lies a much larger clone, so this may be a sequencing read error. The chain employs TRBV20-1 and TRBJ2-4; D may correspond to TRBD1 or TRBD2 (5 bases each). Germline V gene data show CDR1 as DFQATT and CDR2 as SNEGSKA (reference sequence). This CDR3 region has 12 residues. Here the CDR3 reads CSARVGGNTQYF. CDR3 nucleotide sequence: TGCAGTGCTAGAGTTGGGGGAAACACTCAGTACTTC.

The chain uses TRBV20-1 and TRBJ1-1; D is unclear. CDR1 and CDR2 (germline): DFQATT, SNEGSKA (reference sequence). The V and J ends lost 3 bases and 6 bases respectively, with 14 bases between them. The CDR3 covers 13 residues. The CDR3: CSASRHSGSEAFF. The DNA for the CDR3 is TGCAGTGCTAGTCGCCACTCGGGGTCTGAAGCTTTCTTT.

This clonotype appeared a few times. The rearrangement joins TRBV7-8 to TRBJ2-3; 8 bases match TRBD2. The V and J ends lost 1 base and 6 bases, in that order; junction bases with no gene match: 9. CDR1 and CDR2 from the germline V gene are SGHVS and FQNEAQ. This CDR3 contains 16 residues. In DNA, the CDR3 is TGTGCCAGCAGCTTAGTACTAGCGGCCCACAAGGATACGCAGTATTTT. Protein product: CASSLVLAAHKDTQYF.

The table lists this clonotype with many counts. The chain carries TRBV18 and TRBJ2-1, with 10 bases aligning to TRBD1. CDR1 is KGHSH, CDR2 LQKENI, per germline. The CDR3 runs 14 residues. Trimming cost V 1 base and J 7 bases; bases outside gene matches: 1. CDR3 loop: CASSPRDRGNEQFF. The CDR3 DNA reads TGTGCCAGCTCACCACGGGACAGGGGTAATGAGCAGTTCTTC.

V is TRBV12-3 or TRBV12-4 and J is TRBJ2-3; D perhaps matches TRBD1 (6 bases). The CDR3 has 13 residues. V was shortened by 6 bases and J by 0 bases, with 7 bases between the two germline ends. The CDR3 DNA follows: TGTGCCAGCAGGGACAGTAGCACAGATACGCAGTATTTT. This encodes CASRDSSTDTQYF.

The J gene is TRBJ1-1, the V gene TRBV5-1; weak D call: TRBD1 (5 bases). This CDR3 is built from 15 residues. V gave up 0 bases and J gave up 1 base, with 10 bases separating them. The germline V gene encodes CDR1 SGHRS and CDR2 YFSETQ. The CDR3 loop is CASSLGGRANTEAFF. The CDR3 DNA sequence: TGCGCCAGCAGCTTGGGGGGCAGGGCGAACACTGAAGCTTTCTTT.

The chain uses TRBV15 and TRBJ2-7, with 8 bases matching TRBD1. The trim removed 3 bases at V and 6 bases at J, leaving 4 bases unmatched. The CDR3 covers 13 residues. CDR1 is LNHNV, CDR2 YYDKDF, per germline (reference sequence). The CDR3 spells CATSSDRGSEQYV. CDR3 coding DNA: TGTGCCACCAGCAGTGACAGGGGCTCCGAGCAGTACGTC.

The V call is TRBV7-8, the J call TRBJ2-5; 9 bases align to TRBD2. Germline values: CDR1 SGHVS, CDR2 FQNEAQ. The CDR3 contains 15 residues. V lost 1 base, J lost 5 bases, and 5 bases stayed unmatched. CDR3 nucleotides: TGTGCCAGCAGCTTAGGTGGCGGGGGGGACGAGACCCAGTACTTC. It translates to CASSLGGGGDETQYF.

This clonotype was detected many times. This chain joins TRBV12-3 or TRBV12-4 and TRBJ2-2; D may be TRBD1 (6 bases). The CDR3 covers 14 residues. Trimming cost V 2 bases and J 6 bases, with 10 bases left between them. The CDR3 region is CASSLTGLPGELFF. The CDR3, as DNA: TGTGCCAGCAGTTTAACAGGGCTACCCGGGGAGCTGTTTTTT.

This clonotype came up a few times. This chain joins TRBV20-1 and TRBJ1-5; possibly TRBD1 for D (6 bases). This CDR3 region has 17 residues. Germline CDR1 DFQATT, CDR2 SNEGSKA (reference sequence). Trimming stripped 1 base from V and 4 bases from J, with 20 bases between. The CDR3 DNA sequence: TGCAGTGCTAGAGTCGCCCGAGGTCAGGGGCAGAATCAGCCCCAGCATTTT. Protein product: CSARVARGQGQNQPQHF.

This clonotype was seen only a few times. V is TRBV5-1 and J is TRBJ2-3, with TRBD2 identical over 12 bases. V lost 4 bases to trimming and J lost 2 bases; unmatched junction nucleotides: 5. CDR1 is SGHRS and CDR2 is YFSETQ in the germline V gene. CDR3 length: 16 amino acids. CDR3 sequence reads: CASSTGLAGTTDTQYF. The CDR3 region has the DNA TGCGCCAGCAGCACCGGACTAGCGGGAACCACAGATACGCAGTATTTT. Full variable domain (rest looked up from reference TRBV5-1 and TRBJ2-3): KAGVTQTPRYLIKTRGQQVTLSCSPISGHRSVSWYQQTPGQGLQFLFEYFSETQRNKGNFPGRFSGRQFSNSRSEMNVSTLELGDSALYLCASSTGLAGTTDTQYFGPGTRLTVL.

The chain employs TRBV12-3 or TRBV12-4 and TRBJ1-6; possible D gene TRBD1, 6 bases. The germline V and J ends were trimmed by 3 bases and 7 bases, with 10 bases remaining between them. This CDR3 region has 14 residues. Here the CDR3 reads CASSFTGINSPLHF. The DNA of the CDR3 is TGTGCCAGCAGTTTCACAGGGATCAATTCACCCCTCCACTTT.

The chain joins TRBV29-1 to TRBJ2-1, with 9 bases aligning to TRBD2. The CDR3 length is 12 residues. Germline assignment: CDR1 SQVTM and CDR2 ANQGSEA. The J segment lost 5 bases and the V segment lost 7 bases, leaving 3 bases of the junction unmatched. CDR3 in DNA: TGCAGCGGGGGACTAGCCGACAATGAGCAGTTCTTC. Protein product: CSGGLADNEQFF.

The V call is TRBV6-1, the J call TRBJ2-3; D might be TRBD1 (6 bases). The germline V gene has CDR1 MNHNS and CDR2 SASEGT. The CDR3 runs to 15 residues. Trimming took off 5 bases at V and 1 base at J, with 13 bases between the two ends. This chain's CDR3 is CASSLQGSRTDTQYF. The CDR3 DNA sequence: TGTGCCAGCAGTCTCCAGGGGTCCCGCACAGATACGCAGTATTTT.

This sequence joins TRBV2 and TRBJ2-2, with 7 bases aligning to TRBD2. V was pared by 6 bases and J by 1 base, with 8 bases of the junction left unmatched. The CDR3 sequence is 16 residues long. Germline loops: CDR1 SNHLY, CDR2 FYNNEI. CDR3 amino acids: CASSPRASGNTGELFF. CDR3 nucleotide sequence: TGTGCCAGCAGCCCCAGGGCTAGCGGGAACACCGGGGAGCTGTTTTTT. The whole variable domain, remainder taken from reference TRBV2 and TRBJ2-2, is EPEVTQTPSHQVTQMGQEVILRCVPISNHLYFYWYRQILGQKVEFLVSFYNNEISEKSEIFDDQFSVERPDGSNFTLKIRSTKLEDSAMYFCASSPRASGNTGELFFGEGSRLTVL.

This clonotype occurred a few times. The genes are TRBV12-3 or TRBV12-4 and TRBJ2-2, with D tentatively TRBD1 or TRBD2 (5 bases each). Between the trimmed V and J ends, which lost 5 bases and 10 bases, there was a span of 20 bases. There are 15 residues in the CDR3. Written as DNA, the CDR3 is TGTGCCAGCAGTCGCGCCGGGACGTACAGCGCGGAGCTGTTTTTT. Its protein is CASSRAGTYSAELFF.

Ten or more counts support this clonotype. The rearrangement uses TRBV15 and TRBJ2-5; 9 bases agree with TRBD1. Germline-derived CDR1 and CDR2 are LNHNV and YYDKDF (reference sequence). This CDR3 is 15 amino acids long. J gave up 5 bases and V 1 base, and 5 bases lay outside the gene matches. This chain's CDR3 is CATSRVTGGRETQYF. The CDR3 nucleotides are TGTGCCACCAGCAGAGTTACAGGGGGCAGGGAGACCCAGTACTTC.

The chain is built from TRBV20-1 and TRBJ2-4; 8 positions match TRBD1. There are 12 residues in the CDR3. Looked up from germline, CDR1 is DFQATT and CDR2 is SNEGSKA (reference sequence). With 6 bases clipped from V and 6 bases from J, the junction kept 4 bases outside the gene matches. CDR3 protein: CSARTGRNIQYF. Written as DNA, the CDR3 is TGCAGTGCCAGGACAGGGAGAAACATTCAGTACTTC.

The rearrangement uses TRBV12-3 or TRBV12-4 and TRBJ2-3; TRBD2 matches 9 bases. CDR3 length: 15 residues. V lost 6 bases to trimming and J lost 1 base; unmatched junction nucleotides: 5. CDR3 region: CASSRPSGGTDTQYF. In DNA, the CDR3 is TGTGCCAGCAGCCGACCTAGCGGGGGCACAGATACGCAGTATTTT.

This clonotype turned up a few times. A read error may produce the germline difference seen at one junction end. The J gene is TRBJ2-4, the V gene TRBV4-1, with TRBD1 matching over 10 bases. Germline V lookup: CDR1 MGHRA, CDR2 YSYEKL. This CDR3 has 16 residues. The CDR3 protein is CASIQEDRGLLNIQYF. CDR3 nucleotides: TGCGCCAGCATCCAAGAGGACAGGGGGTTGTTAAACATTCAGTACTTC.

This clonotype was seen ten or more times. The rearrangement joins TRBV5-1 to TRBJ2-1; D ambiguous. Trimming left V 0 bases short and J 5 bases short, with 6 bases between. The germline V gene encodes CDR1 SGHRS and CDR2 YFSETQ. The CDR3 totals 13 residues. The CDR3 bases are TGCGCCAGCAGCTTGGGACAAGACAATGAGCAGTTCTTC. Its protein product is CASSLGQDNEQFF.

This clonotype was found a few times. DNA of the CDR3: TGTGCCAGCAGCCGGCAGGGACCCTACGAGCAGTACGTC. Translated: CASSRQGPYEQYV. This rearrangement joins TRBV7-3 to TRBJ2-7, with D perhaps matching TRBD1 or TRBD2 (5 bases each). Germline V gene data show CDR1 as SGHTA and CDR2 as FQGTGA. Between the trimmed V and J ends, which lost 5 bases and 2 bases, there was a span of 10 bases. This CDR3 has 13 residues.

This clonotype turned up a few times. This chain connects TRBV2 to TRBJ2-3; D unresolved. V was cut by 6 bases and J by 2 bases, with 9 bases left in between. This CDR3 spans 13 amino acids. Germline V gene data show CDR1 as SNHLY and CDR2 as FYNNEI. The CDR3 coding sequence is TGTGCCAGCAGGCGAGACGCCACAGATACGCAGTATTTT. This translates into CASRRDATDTQYF.

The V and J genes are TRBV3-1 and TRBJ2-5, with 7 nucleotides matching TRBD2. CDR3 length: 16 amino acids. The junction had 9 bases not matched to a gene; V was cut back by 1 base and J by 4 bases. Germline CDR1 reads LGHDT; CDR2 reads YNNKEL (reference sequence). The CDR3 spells CASSQVLAGVRETQYF. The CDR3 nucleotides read TGTGCCAGCAGCCAAGTATTAGCGGGTGTTAGAGAGACCCAGTACTTC.

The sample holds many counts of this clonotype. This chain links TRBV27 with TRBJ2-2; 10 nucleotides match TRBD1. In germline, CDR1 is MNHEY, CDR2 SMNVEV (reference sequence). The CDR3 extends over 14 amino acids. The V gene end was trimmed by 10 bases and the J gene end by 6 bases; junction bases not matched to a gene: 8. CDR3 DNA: TGTGCCACGGGACAGGGGTATGGGGCCGGGGAGCTGTTTTTT. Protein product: CATGQGYGAGELFF.